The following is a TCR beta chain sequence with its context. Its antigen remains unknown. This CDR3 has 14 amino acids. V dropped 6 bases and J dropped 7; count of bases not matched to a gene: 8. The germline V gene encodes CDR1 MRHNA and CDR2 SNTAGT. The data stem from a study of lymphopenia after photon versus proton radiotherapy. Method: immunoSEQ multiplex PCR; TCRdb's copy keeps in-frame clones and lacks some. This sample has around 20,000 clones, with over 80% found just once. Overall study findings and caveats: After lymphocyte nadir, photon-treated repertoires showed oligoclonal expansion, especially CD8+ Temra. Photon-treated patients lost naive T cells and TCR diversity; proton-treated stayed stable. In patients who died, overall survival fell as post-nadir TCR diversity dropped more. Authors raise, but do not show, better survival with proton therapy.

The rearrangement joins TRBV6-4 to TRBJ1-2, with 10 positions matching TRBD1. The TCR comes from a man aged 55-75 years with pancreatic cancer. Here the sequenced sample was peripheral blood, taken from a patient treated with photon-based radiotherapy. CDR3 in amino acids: CASRDPTGGSGYTF. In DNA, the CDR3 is TGTGCCAGCAGAGACCCGACAGGGGGCTCTGGCTACACCTTC.